These T cell receptor beta chains were read from a single sample in a study of cytomegalovirus exposure and HLA in healthy donors. Clones were read by immunoSEQ multiplex PCR, and TCRdb kept only the in-frame ones, dropping some. The table has around 80,000 clones, 85% to 95% seen once. The material sequenced was PBMCs. The receptors originated from a young woman in good health and CMV-seronegative. Each CDR3 is given with its conserved first and last residue. A D gene is named only where the DNA matches it firmly. Rows give clone size only sometimes, using once, few, many, or a class for an expanded clone.

V	D	size	J	CDR3	DNA
TRBV5-1	TRBD2	.	TRBJ2-3	CASSSGLADSTDTQYF	TGCGCCAGCAGCTCCGGACTAGCGGATAGCACAGATACGCAGTATTTT
TRBV6-5	.	once	TRBJ1-2	CASSYGADLLYGYTF	TGTGCCAGCAGTTACGGAGCCGATCTCCTCTATGGCTACACCTTC
TRBV4-1	.	.	TRBJ2-7	CASSQGQLLQGFYEQYF	TGCGCCAGCAGCCAAGGCCAGCTCCTACAGGGCTTCTACGAGCAGTACTTC
TRBV5-4	.	.	TRBJ1-3	CASSLELSSGNTIYF	TGTGCCAGCAGCTTGGAGTTGAGCTCTGGAAACACCATATATTTT
TRBV6-6	TRBD1	.	TRBJ2-1	CASRLDRVSFF	TGTGCCAGCAGATTAGACAGGGTCTCCTTCTTC
TRBV28	TRBD2	.	TRBJ2-2	CASSLILAGGAGELFF	TGTGCCAGCAGTTTGATACTAGCGGGAGGAGCCGGGGAGCTGTTTTTT
TRBV28	.	.	TRBJ1-2	CASGLFLIQGGDYGYTF	TGTGCCAGCGGCCTTTTTCTTATTCAGGGAGGCGACTATGGCTACACCTTC
TRBV27	TRBD1	.	TRBJ2-5	CASSLSGTGEQETQYF	TGTGCCAGCAGTTTATCGGGGACAGGGGAGCAAGAGACCCAGTACTTC
TRBV27	.	.	TRBJ1-1	CASSSGLRNTEAFF	TGTGCCAGCAGCTCAGGGTTGAGGAACACTGAAGCTTTCTTT
TRBV7-2	.	.	TRBJ2-7	CASSSGPLGTVREQYF	TGTGCCAGCAGCAGCGGCCCCCTAGGGACTGTTCGGGAGCAGTACTTC
TRBV5-1	.	once	TRBJ2-3	CASSRRGGVADTQYF	TGCGCCAGCAGCCGGCGGGGTGGGGTCGCAGATACGCAGTATTTT
TRBV5-4	.	.	TRBJ1-1	CASSLLAGENTEAFF	TGTGCCAGCAGCCTCCTCGCCGGAGAGAACACTGAAGCTTTCTTT
TRBV15	.	.	TRBJ1-1	CATSSRDWRNTEAFF	TGTGCCACCAGCTCCCGGGACTGGAGGAACACTGAAGCTTTCTTT
TRBV6-5	.	.	TRBJ1-2	CAHRQTPYGYTF	TGTGCCCACAGACAGACGCCTTATGGCTACACCTTC
TRBV25-1	.	.	TRBJ2-1	CASSVTGPEQFF	TGTGCCAGCAGTGTCACAGGGCCTGAGCAGTTCTTC
TRBV7-2	.	.	TRBJ2-3	CASSLSRSTDTQYF	TGTGCCAGCAGCTTATCGCGTTCCACAGATACGCAGTATTTT
TRBV9	.	.	TRBJ1-3	CASSVGGDSGNTIYF	TGTGCCAGCAGCGTAGGGGGGGACTCTGGAAACACCATATATTTT
TRBV2	.	.	TRBJ2-5	CASGLKQETQYF	TGTGCCAGCGGACTGAAACAAGAGACCCAGTACTTC
TRBV5-8	TRBD2	.	TRBJ2-7	CASSLDQGGHYEQYF	TGTGCCAGCAGCTTGGATCAGGGAGGGCACTACGAGCAGTACTTC
TRBV5-1	TRBD1	.	TRBJ2-7	CASSLDRQGGRYEQYF	TGCGCCAGCAGCTTGGATCGACAGGGGGGTAGATACGAGCAGTACTTC
TRBV11-2	TRBD1	.	TRBJ1-1	CASSSYRGRWTEAFF	TGTGCCAGCAGCTCTTACAGGGGTCGGTGGACTGAAGCTTTCTTT
TRBV19	.	.	TRBJ1-4	CASSIEGVGEKLFF	TGTGCCAGTAGTATAGAAGGGGTCGGTGAAAAACTGTTTTTT
TRBV7-9	.	once	TRBJ2-7	CASSPPGSSYEQYF	TGTGCCAGCAGCCCCCCGGGGAGTTCCTACGAGCAGTACTTC
TRBV7-6	.	.	TRBJ2-2	CASSLAQNTGELFF	TGTGCCAGCAGCTTGGCTCAGAACACCGGGGAGCTGTTTTTT
TRBV11-2	TRBD1	.	TRBJ2-5	CASSLNRGWETQYF	TGTGCCAGCAGCTTAAACAGGGGTTGGGAGACCCAGTACTTC
TRBV18	TRBD1	.	TRBJ2-5	CASSPEQGAYETQYF	TGTGCCAGCTCACCAGAACAGGGGGCATATGAGACCCAGTACTTC
TRBV2	TRBD2	.	TRBJ2-7	CARSGGTSYEQYF	TGTGCCAGGAGCGGGGGGACCTCCTACGAGCAGTACTTC
TRBV5-5	TRBD1	.	TRBJ2-7	CASSSQGELGLEQYF	TGTGCCAGCAGCTCACAGGGGGAGCTCGGTCTCGAGCAGTACTTC
TRBV7-9	TRBD1	.	TRBJ2-7	CASSFGGQKEQYF	TGTGCCAGCAGCTTTGGGGGACAGAAGGAGCAGTACTTC
TRBV7-9	.	.	TRBJ1-2	CASSLSGRGFSANYGYTF	TGTGCCAGCAGCTTATCGGGGAGGGGGTTTTCGGCTAACTATGGCTACACCTTC
TRBV5-4	.	.	TRBJ1-2	CASSLETGSRYGYTF	TGTGCCAGCAGCTTGGAAACAGGGTCGCGCTATGGCTACACCTTC
TRBV27	.	.	TRBJ2-2	CASRPQATTGELFF	TGTGCCAGCCGCCCCCAAGCCACTACCGGGGAGCTGTTTTTT
TRBV5-4	.	.	TRBJ1-1	CASSLWIGSDEAFF	TGTGCCAGCAGCTTGTGGATTGGCAGCGATGAAGCTTTCTTT
TRBV4-3	TRBD1	.	TRBJ2-1	CASSSPRGQGTYNEQFF	TGCGCCAGCAGCTCGCCGCGGGGACAGGGGACTTACAATGAGCAGTTCTTC
TRBV9	TRBD1	.	TRBJ2-3	CASSEMTGSSTDTQYF	TGTGCCAGCAGCGAGATGACAGGGTCTAGCACAGATACGCAGTATTTT
TRBV11-2	TRBD1	.	TRBJ2-7	CASSSSDRGDHEQYF	TGTGCCAGCAGCTCCTCAGACAGGGGAGACCACGAGCAGTACTTC
TRBV7-9	TRBD2	.	TRBJ2-3	CASSPSGGVTDTQYF	TGTGCCAGCAGCCCCAGCGGGGGGGTCACAGATACGCAGTATTTT
TRBV28	TRBD2	.	TRBJ2-3	CASTGIIPAGGPPDTQYF	TGTGCCAGCACCGGAATAATCCCAGCGGGAGGTCCCCCCGATACGCAGTATTTT
TRBV5-5	.	.	TRBJ2-7	CASSLVISGNEQYF	TGTGCCAGCAGCTTGGTTATTTCAGGGAACGAGCAGTACTTC
TRBV9	TRBD2	.	TRBJ2-5	CASSARGSGFQETQYF	TGTGCCAGCAGCGCCCGGGGTAGCGGGTTCCAAGAGACCCAGTACTTC
TRBV7-9	.	.	TRBJ2-7	CASSTRLVYEQYF	TGTGCCAGCAGCACCCGACTAGTCTACGAGCAGTACTTC
TRBV2	.	.	TRBJ1-2	CASSEAPANYGYTF	TGTGCCAGCAGTGAAGCTCCAGCTAACTATGGCTACACCTTC
TRBV5-8	.	.	TRBJ1-2	CASSLRWGDGYGYTF	TGTGCCAGCAGCTTGAGGTGGGGGGACGGCTATGGCTACACCTTC
TRBV7-9	.	.	TRBJ2-6	CASSLWPSSSGANVLTF	TGTGCCAGCAGCTTGTGGCCATCAAGCTCTGGGGCCAACGTCCTGACTTTC
TRBV29-1	.	.	TRBJ1-2	CSVKEGTQGHYGYTF	TGCAGCGTTAAGGAAGGGACACAAGGTCATTATGGCTACACCTTC
TRBV5-1	TRBD2	.	TRBJ2-1	CASSLVASGGYNEQFF	TGCGCCAGCAGCTTGGTGGCTAGCGGGGGGTACAATGAGCAGTTCTTC
TRBV7-2	TRBD1	.	TRBJ1-2	CASTFDRGTAGYTF	TGTGCCAGCACCTTCGACAGGGGGACTGCTGGCTACACCTTC
TRBV19	.	.	TRBJ2-7	CASSISGRGEQYF	TGTGCCAGTAGTATTTCAGGGCGAGGTGAGCAGTACTTC
TRBV27	.	.	TRBJ1-6	CASSPEGRYNSPLHF	TGTGCCAGCAGTCCGGAGGGACGGTATAATTCACCCCTCCACTTT
TRBV29-1	.	once	TRBJ1-1	CSVAGTLNTEAFF	TGCAGCGTTGCAGGGACACTGAACACTGAAGCTTTCTTT
TRBV7-6	.	.	TRBJ2-5	CASSFGSSETQYF	TGTGCCAGCAGCTTCGGGTCATCGGAGACCCAGTACTTC
TRBV4-1	.	.	TRBJ2-2	CASSGRALMNTGELFF	TGCGCCAGCAGCGGTCGTGCGTTGATGAACACCGGGGAGCTGTTTTTT
TRBV25-1	.	.	TRBJ2-6	CASSASHGHSGANVLTF	TGTGCCAGCAGTGCGAGTCATGGGCACTCTGGGGCCAACGTCCTGACTTTC
TRBV5-6	.	.	TRBJ1-2	CASSRRGARGYTF	TGTGCCAGCAGCCGTCGGGGGGCGAGAGGCTACACCTTC
TRBV18	.	.	TRBJ1-1	CASSPPWWGVTSEAFF	TGTGCCAGCTCACCACCTTGGTGGGGAGTCACTTCTGAAGCTTTCTTT